This T cell receptor (beta chain) was obtained from a study of response to subunit inactivated influenza vaccine. Looked up from germline, CDR1 is MNHEY and CDR2 is SVGEGT. CDR3 length: 17 amino acids. V gave up 3 bases and J gave up 5 bases, with 21 bases separating them. TCRdb re-analysed the RT-PCR reads in MiXCR, keeping a single row per CDR3 protein. The sample holds about 650,000 distinct CDR3 sequences, approximately 14% seen once. This TCR derives from a middle-aged man who received an inactivated influenza vaccine. Sequenced material: PBMCs from blood, taken roughly 12 days after vaccination. The chain joins TRBV6-2 or TRBV6-3 to TRBJ2-3, with D perhaps TRBD1 (5 bases). CDR3 in amino acids: CASSYGPGQPLEDTQYF. The CDR3 DNA sequence: TGTGCCAGCAGTTATGGGCCAGGGCAGCCCCTGGAAGATACGCAGTATTTT.